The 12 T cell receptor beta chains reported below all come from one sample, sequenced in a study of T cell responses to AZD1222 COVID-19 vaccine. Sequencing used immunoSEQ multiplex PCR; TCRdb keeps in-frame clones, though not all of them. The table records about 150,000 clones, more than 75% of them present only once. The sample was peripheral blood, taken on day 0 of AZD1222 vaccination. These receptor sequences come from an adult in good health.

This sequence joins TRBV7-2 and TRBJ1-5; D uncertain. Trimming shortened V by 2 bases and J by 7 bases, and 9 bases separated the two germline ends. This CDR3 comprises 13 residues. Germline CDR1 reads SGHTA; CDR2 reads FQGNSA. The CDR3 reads CASSLRFLQPQHF. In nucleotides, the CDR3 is TGTGCCAGCAGCTTAAGGTTCCTCCAGCCCCAGCATTTT.

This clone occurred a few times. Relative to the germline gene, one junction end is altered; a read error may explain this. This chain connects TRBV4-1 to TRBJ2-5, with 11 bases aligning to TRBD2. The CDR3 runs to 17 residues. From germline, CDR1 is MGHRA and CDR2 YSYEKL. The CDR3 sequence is CASSQELAGGLKETQYF. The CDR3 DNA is TGCGCCAGCAGTCAAGAATTAGCGGGAGGGCTGAAAGAGACCCAGTACTTC.

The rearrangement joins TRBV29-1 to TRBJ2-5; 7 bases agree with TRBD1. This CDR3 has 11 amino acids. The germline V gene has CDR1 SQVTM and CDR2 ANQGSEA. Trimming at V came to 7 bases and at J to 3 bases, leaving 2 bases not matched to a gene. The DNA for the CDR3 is TGCAGCGGGCAGGGGGAAGAGACCCAGTACTTC. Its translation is CSGQGEETQYF.

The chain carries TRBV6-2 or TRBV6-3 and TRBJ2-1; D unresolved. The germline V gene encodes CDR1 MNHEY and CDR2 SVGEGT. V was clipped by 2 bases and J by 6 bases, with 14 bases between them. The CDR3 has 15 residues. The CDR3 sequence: CASSYRAPMGNEQFF. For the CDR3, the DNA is TGTGCCAGCAGTTACCGGGCCCCGATGGGCAATGAGCAGTTCTTC.

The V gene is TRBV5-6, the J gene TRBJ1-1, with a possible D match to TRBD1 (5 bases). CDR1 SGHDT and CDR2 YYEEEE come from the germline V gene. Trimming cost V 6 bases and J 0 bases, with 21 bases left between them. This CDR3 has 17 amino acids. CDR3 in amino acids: CASTLNGPTALNTEAFF. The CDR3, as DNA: TGTGCCAGCACCCTCAATGGCCCGACAGCTCTGAACACTGAAGCTTTCTTT.

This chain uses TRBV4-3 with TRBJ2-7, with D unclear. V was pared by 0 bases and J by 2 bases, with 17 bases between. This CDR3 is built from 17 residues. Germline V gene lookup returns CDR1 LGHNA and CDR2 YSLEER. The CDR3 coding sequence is TGCGCCAGCAGCCAAGATCTGGCGACCCACGGGCCCTACGAGCAGTACTTC. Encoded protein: CASSQDLATHGPYEQYF.

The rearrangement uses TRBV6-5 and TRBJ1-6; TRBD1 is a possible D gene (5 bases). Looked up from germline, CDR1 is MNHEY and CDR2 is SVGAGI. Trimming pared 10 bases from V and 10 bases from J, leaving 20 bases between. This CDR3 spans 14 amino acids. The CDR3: CAISQGGELSPLHF. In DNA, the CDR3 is TGTGCCATAAGCCAGGGAGGTGAATTATCACCCCTCCACTTT.

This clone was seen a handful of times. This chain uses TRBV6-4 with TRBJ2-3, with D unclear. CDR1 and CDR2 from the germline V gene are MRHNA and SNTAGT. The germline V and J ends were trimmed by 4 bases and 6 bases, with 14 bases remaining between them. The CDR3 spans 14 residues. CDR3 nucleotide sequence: TGTGCCAGCAGTGGTGACGGAGAAGTGGATACGCAGTATTTT. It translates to CASSGDGEVDTQYF.

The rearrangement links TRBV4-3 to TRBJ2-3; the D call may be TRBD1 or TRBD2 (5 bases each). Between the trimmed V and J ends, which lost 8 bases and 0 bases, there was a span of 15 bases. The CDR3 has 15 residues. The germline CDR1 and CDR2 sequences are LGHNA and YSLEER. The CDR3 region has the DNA TGCGCCAGCCGTCCAGGGAGTGCTAGCACAGATACGCAGTATTTT. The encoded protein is CASRPGSASTDTQYF.

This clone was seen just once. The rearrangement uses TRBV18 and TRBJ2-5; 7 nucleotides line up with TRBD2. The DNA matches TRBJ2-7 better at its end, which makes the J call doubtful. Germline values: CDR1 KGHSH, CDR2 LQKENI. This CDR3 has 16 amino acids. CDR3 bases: TGTGCCAGCTCCCCGGCGAAAGGGACTACAACCTACGAGCAGTACTTC. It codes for CASSPAKGTTTYEQYF.

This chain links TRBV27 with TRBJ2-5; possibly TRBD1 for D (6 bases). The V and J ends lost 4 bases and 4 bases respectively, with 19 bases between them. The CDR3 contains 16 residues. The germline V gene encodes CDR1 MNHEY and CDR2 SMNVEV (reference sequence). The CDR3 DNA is TGTGCCAGCAGTTCTAGACGGAGCCTAGGGGGAGAGACCCAGTACTTC. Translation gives CASSSRRSLGGETQYF.

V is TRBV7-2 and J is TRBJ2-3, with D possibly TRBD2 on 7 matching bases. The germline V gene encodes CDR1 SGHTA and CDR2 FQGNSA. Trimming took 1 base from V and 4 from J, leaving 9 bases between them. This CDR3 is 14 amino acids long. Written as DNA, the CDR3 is TGTGCCAGCAGCTTAGTAGGGGGGGCAGATACGCAGTATTTT. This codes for CASSLVGGADTQYF.